This T cell receptor beta chain was captured by sequencing in a study of blood T cell repertoires in COVID-19 (dated by TCRdb to about 2020). Concerning the study at large: Samples covering the acute and convalescent phases of COVID-19 were provided by collaborators in the United States, Italy and Spain. The dataset comprised deeply sampled blood TCRbeta repertoires from subjects exposed to, actively infected with, or recovered from COVID-19. A freely available public database, intended as a resource for researchers studying the immune response to SARS-CoV-2, is where the repertoires were released. Nearly every sample came with metadata listing a de-identified subject ID, COVID-19 status, age in years and sex. The samples were drawn from the first 160 participants of the ongoing ImmuneRACE study and from 950 to 1,500 subjects provided by 6 global collaborators. Where available, HLA class I and class II types were taken from metadata supplied by the sample provider and were not determined by assay-based typing. The prospective study material was composed of cDNA or gDNA derived from T cells, B-cell-depleted T cells, or PBMCs.

TCRbeta CDR3 regions were amplified from genomic DNA using the immunoSEQ Assay, a bias-controlled multiplex PCR. On the authors' methods: The number of nucleated cells in each sample was estimated by amplification of reference gene primers within the assay. To quantify the absolute abundance of each unique TCRbeta CDR3 rearrangement, sequence reads were collapsed and filtered. For each sample, productive Simpson clonality was calculated by taking the square root of Simpson's diversity index across productive rearrangements. The source is immuneACCESS, and TCRdb retained only in-frame sequences with V and J called. Part of the clones is not carried over; for the studies checked, unresolved V genes explain less than half of this, and the remainder is unexplained. D and trimming were read from the DNA, whereas the V and J calls and clone size are those reported in that table. The sample records about 120,000 clones, 70% to 90% of which are singletons. Jointly, the top ten make up about 1% of the sample.

General findings and caveats noted by the study authors: Clinical and demographic metadata were provided uncurated, with the amount varying by source and participant.

The CDR3 runs 14 amino acids, cysteine and phenylalanine included. Left in the record is the CDR3 DNA by itself, 42 bases read in frame from the first base. As for this clone: Its antigen has not been determined. The record has no base qualities; no much larger clone is one base away.

The collaborating institutions used their own protocols to collect whole blood in K2EDTA tubes. Collaborator samples were shipped for TCRbeta analysis as frozen whole blood, isolated PBMCs, or DNA extracted from either sample type. The source material was peripheral blood. The sequence is built from TRBV21-1 and TRBJ1-5. TRBV21-1 is classified as a pseudogene. The TCR was taken from a woman over 75 with acute or convalescent COVID-19. The CDR3 loop reads CASRDLYSNQPQHF. The nucleotides read TGTGCCAGCAGGGACTTGTATAGCAATCAGCCCCAGCATTTT.